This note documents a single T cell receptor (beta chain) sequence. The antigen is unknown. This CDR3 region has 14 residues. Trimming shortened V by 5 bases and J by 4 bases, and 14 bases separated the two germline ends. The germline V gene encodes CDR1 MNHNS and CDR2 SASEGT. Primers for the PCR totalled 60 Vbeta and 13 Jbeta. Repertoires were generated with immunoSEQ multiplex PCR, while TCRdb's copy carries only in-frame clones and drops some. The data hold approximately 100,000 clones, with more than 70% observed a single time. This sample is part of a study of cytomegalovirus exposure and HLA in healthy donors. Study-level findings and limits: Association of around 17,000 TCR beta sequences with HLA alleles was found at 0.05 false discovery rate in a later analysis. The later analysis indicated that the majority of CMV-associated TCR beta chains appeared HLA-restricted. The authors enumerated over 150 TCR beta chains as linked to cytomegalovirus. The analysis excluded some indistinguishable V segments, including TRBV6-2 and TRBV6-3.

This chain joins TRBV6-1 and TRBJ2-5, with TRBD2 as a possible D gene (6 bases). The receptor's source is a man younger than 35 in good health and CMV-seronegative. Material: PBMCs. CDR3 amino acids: CASSRKEGRETQYF. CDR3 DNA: TGTGCCAGCAGTAGAAAGGAGGGACGAGAGACCCAGTACTTC.